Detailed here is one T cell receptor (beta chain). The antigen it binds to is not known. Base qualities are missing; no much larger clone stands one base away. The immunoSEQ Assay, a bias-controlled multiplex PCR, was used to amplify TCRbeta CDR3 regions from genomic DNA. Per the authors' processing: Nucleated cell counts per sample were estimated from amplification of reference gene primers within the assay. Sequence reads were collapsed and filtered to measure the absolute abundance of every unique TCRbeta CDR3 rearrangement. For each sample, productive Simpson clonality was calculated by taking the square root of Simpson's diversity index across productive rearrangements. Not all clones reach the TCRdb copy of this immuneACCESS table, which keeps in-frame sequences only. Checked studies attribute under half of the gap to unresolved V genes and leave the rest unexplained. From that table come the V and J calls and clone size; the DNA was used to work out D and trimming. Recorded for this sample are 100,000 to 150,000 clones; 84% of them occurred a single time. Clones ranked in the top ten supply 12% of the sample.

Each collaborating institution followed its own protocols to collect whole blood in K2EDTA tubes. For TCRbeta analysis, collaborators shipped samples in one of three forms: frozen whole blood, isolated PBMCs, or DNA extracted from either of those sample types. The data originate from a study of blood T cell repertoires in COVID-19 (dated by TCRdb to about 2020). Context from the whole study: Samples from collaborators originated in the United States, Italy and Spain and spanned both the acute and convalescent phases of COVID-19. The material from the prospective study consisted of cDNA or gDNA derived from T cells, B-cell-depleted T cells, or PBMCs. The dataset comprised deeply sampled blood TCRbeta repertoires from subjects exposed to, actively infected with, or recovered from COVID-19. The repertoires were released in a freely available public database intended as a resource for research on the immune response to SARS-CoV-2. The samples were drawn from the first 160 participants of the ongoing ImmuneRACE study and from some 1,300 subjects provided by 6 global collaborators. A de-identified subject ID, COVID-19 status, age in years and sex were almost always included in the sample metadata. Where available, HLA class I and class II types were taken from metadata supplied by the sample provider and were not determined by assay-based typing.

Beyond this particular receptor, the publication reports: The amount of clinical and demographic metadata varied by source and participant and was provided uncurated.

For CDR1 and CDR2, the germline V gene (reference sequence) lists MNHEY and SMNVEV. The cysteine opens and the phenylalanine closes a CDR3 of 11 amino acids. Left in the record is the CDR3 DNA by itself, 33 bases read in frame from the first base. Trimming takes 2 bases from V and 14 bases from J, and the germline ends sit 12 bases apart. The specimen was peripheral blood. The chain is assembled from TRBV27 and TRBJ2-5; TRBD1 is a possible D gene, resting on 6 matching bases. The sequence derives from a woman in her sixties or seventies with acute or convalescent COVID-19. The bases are TGTGCCAGCAGTTTAGGGACAAGGGCATACTTC. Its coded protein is CASSLGTRAYF.